A single sample gave rise to the 8 T cell receptor beta chains below, sequenced in a study of CD8 T cells in Susac syndrome. With random hexamers, 0.5 to 1 ug RNA was reverse transcribed. One entry per CDR3 protein results from TCRdb running MiXCR on the immunoSEQ multiplex PCR reads. The table lists 50,000 to 60,000 distinct CDR3 sequences, more than 90% of them singletons. The source material was CD8+ T cells from PBMCs. The receptors stem from a human donor in good health.

The chain employs TRBV4-2 and TRBJ2-1; 7 bases are a match to TRBD1. Germline CDR1 LGHNA, CDR2 YNFKEQ. The CDR3 runs to 21 residues. Unmatched junction bases numbered 24, after V lost 4 bases and J lost 3 bases. The CDR3 loop reads CASSPEPDRVRPFSNYNEQFF. CDR3 bases: TGTGCCAGCAGCCCCGAGCCCGACAGGGTTCGGCCTTTCTCGAACTACAATGAGCAGTTCTTC.

This clonotype has only a few counts. The rearrangement links TRBV6-5 to TRBJ2-7; either TRBD1 or TRBD2 may fit D (5 bases each). CDR1 MNHEY and CDR2 SVGAGI come from the germline V gene. The CDR3 is made up of 12 amino acids. Trimming removed 8 bases at V and 2 bases at J, with 10 bases between. DNA for the CDR3: TGTGCCAGCGGGGACGGCACCTACGAGCAGTACTTC. Protein product: CASGDGTYEQYF.

This clonotype was found a few times. This chain links TRBV19 with TRBJ2-7, with D hard to call. The CDR3 is 14 amino acids. V lost 1 base and J lost 0, with 7 bases in between. Germline V CDR1 and CDR2: LNHDA, SQIVND (reference sequence). This CDR3 is CASSIVEDSYEQYF. DNA for the CDR3: TGTGCCAGTAGTATAGTCGAGGACTCCTACGAGCAGTACTTC.

The chain employs TRBV7-6 and TRBJ2-1, with 15 positions matching TRBD2. With V trimmed by 5 bases and J by 3 bases, 11 bases remained unmatched. This CDR3 has 19 amino acids. Germline-derived CDR1 and CDR2 are SGHVS and FNYEAQ. The CDR3 DNA reads TGTGCCAGCAGCCCCACTGGACTAGCGGGGGGGAGCTTCTACAATGAGCAGTTCTTC. It specifies CASSPTGLAGGSFYNEQFF.

The gene calls are TRBV29-1 and TRBJ1-1; no definite D call. Germline lookup yields CDR1 SQVTM and CDR2 ANQGSEA. The CDR3 has 13 amino acids. The ends were cut back, 5 bases at V and 2 bases at J, with 12 bases in the middle. The CDR3 loop is CSVQGGFNTEAFF. CDR3 nucleotide sequence: TGCAGCGTTCAAGGTGGTTTTAACACTGAAGCTTTCTTT.

This chain uses TRBV10-3 with TRBJ2-2; D possibly corresponds to TRBD2 (6 bases). CDR3 length: 17 amino acids. V dropped 4 bases and J dropped 2 bases, with 17 bases sitting between them. CDR1 and CDR2 (germline): ENHRY, SYGVKD. Here the CDR3 reads CAISGPATRGNTGELFF. For the CDR3, the DNA is TGTGCCATCAGTGGACCGGCGACTAGGGGAAACACCGGGGAGCTGTTTTTT.

The rearrangement links TRBV6-6 to TRBJ1-2; D unresolved. Between the trimmed V and J ends, which lost 6 bases and 4 bases, there was a span of 9 bases. The V gene's germline CDR1 is MNHNY and CDR2 SVGAGI (reference sequence). This CDR3 is built from 12 residues. CDR3 sequence (DNA): TGTGCCAGCAGGTCGGATGGCTATGGCTACACCTTC. The encoded protein is CASRSDGYGYTF.

This chain uses TRBV19 with TRBJ2-1, with 9 bases that match TRBD2. V lost 3 bases and J lost 6; bases outside the gene matches: 3. CDR1 is LNHDA and CDR2 is SQIVND in the germline V gene (reference sequence). CDR3 size: 14 residues. CDR3 bases: TGTGCCAGTAGTATGGCGGGGGGGCTCAATGAGCAGTTCTTC. Its translation: CASSMAGGLNEQFF.